The source of this TCR beta chain is a study of blood T cell repertoires in COVID-19 (dated by TCRdb to the early 2020s). At the level of the whole study: Samples from collaborators originated in the United States, Italy and Spain and spanned both the acute and convalescent phases of COVID-19. The material from the prospective study consisted of cDNA or gDNA derived from T cells, B-cell-depleted T cells, or PBMCs. The dataset comprised deeply sampled blood TCRbeta repertoires from subjects exposed to, actively infected with, or recovered from COVID-19. The repertoires were released in a freely available public database meant as a resource for research on the immune response to SARS-CoV-2. The samples were drawn from two sources: the first 160 participants of the ongoing ImmuneRACE study, and over 950 subjects contributed by 6 global collaborators. A de-identified subject ID, COVID-19 status, age in years and sex were almost always included in the sample metadata. Where available, HLA class I and class II types were taken from metadata supplied by the sample provider and were not determined by assay-based typing.

The immunoSEQ Assay, a bias-controlled multiplex PCR, was used to amplify TCRbeta CDR3 regions from genomic DNA. Per the authors' processing: The number of nucleated cells in each sample was estimated from the amplification of reference gene primers within the assay. To quantify the absolute abundance of each unique TCRbeta CDR3 rearrangement, sequence reads were collapsed and filtered. For each sample, productive Simpson clonality was calculated as the square root of Simpson's diversity index across productive rearrangements. What TCRdb holds here is the immuneACCESS table cut down to in-frame rearrangements. Part of the clones is not present; checked against another copy, under half of the missing clones reflect an unresolved V gene, and the others are unexplained. The V and J calls and clone size come from that table; D and trimming were worked out from the DNA. Here the sample has fewer than 200,000 clones; 88% occur a single time. The ten biggest clones cover 25% to 30% of the sample.

Notes on this clone: The antigen this receptor binds is unknown. No base-level quality is on record; no much larger clone is a single base apart.

Collaborating institutions collected whole blood in K2EDTA tubes following their own protocols. For TCRbeta analysis, collaborators shipped samples as frozen whole blood, isolated PBMCs, or DNA extracted from either of those sample types. What the study reported, not specific to this receptor: The amount of clinical and demographic metadata varied by source and participant and was provided uncurated.

V and J lose 4 bases and 4 bases, and a span of 11 bases separates them. From the cysteine through the phenylalanine, the CDR3 covers 13 amino acids. Here the CDR3 DNA is all that survives: 39 bases in frame from base 1. The germline V gene yields MNHEY for CDR1 and SVGAGI for CDR2. This clonotype was sampled from a man aged 60-69 years with acute or convalescent COVID-19. Recombination joined TRBV6-5 with TRBJ2-7; 5 matching bases give a weak D call of TRBD2. Sequencing was carried out using peripheral blood. For the CDR3, the sequence is CASSSRGGYEQYF. In nucleotide form, the sequence is TGTGCCAGCAGTTCCCGGGGTGGATACGAGCAGTACTTC.